This TCR beta chain derives from a study of identical twins. TCRdb reanalysed the 5' RACE reads using MiXCR and keeps one entry per CDR3 protein. The data contain roughly 290,000 distinct CDR3 sequences, roughly 8.6% of them singletons. The CDR3 extends over 14 amino acids. The V end was cut by 3 bases, the J end by 6 bases, with 17 bases between. Germline lookup yields CDR1 SQVTM and CDR2 ANQGSEA. This sample also belongs to another study, concerning yellow fever vaccine responses in identical twins.

The specimen sequenced was memory (CD45RO+) T cells sorted from blood. This TCR derives from a woman in her late teens or twenties in good health. The chain employs TRBV29-1 and TRBJ1-2, with D possibly being TRBD1 (6 bases). As DNA, the CDR3 is TGCAGCGTTGACTCACAGGGTAAGCCCGATGGCTACACCTTC. Protein: CSVDSQGKPDGYTF.